This TCR beta chain is drawn from a study of human T cells and chemical hapten exposure. This clonotype was observed at least ten times. TCRdb called the RACE reads again in MiXCR, with one record for every CDR3 protein. Among 30,000 to 40,000 distinct CDR3 sequences listed, roughly 5% were seen once. Time point given: healthy volunteer bleed at 6 weeks. Whole blood, unfractionated, served as the material for total RNA extraction. The material sequenced was whole blood. This sequence originates from a human donor in good health. Some clones in this sample may be carry-over from other donors' samples.

For the CDR3, the DNA is TGTGCCAGCAGTTCTAGCGGGGTAAACAATGAGCAGTTCTTC. It codes for CASSSSGVNNEQFF. The chain combines TRBV6-6 with TRBJ2-1, with TRBD2 identical over 9 bases. This CDR3 has 14 amino acids. V dropped 4 bases and J dropped 5; count of bases not matched to a gene: 3. Per germline, CDR1 MNHNY and CDR2 SVGAGI (reference sequence).